Listed below are T cell receptor beta chains from one sample, sequenced in a study of long-term antiretroviral therapy in people with HIV. Sequencing was performed with immunoSEQ multiplex PCR; in TCRdb, only in-frame clones are kept and a portion is missing. The table records fewer than 40,000 clones, around 88% of them present only once. The material sequenced was unsorted PBMCs, taken just before starting antiretroviral therapy. Source of these receptors: a woman aged 18-29 years with HIV. Both conserved end residues are trimmed from each CDR3. Fields, in order: J gene, V gene, CDR3 protein.

j_call: TRBJ2-1; v_call: TRBV6-5; cdr3_aa: ASALGQLYNEQF
j_call: TRBJ1-1; v_call: TRBV7-3; cdr3_aa: ASSPSGANTEAF
j_call: TRBJ2-5; v_call: TRBV27; cdr3_aa: ASSPRTAQETQY
j_call: TRBJ2-7; v_call: TRBV7-9; cdr3_aa: ASSPSRGEVYEQY
j_call: TRBJ2-3; v_call: TRBV28; cdr3_aa: ASRAKGGLTSRYTDTQY
j_call: TRBJ2-7; v_call: TRBV19; cdr3_aa: ASKKTGLVYEQY
j_call: TRBJ1-6; v_call: TRBV15; cdr3_aa: ATSRRTTNNSPLH
j_call: TRBJ2-6; v_call: TRBV7-2; cdr3_aa: ASSLGASGANVLT
j_call: TRBJ2-7; v_call: TRBV6-5; cdr3_aa: ASSNYYEQY
j_call: TRBJ2-2; v_call: TRBV5-1; cdr3_aa: ASSPWDSPNTGELF
j_call: TRBJ1-2; v_call: TRBV9; cdr3_aa: ASSVGYNYGYT
j_call: TRBJ2-7; v_call: TRBV19; cdr3_aa: ASSGYFGEDRYEQY
j_call: TRBJ2-1; v_call: TRBV9; cdr3_aa: ASSVATSNEQF
j_call: TRBJ2-7; v_call: TRBV28; cdr3_aa: ASSFSSTGAYEQY
j_call: TRBJ2-7; v_call: TRBV14; cdr3_aa: ASSQEIVYEQY
j_call: TRBJ2-7; v_call: TRBV4-1; cdr3_aa: ASASGQWNEQY
j_call: TRBJ2-7; v_call: TRBV19; cdr3_aa: ASSNAGGYEQY
j_call: TRBJ2-7; v_call: TRBV5-4; cdr3_aa: ASSSPGLARGYEQY
j_call: TRBJ1-1; v_call: TRBV15; cdr3_aa: ATSTGTGNTEAF
j_call: TRBJ2-3; v_call: TRBV6-4; cdr3_aa: ASSDSFTSGADTQY
j_call: TRBJ2-7; v_call: TRBV6-6; cdr3_aa: ASGTSGPYEQY
j_call: TRBJ2-3; v_call: TRBV7-2; cdr3_aa: ASSLDTTDTQY
j_call: TRBJ2-7; v_call: TRBV5-3; cdr3_aa: ARSLGKGMRKFGYEQY
j_call: TRBJ2-2; v_call: TRBV19; cdr3_aa: ASSISLADTGELF
j_call: TRBJ2-1; v_call: TRBV7-2; cdr3_aa: ASSLAYAEQF
j_call: TRBJ1-5; v_call: TRBV5-4; cdr3_aa: ASSAYPGGDQPQH
j_call: TRBJ2-7; v_call: TRBV7-2; cdr3_aa: ASSLAGTGVYEQY
j_call: TRBJ1-4; v_call: TRBV7-8; cdr3_aa: ASSLGTGRPEKLF
j_call: TRBJ2-7; v_call: TRBV7-2; cdr3_aa: ASSLAGSYEQY
j_call: TRBJ2-2; v_call: TRBV6-5; cdr3_aa: ASSYSSLPGELF
j_call: TRBJ2-1; v_call: TRBV11-3; cdr3_aa: ASSDQALGESEQF
j_call: TRBJ1-3; v_call: TRBV5-4; cdr3_aa: ASSPGQGAGNTIY
j_call: TRBJ2-3; v_call: TRBV5-1; cdr3_aa: ASSLEFSTDTQY
j_call: TRBJ2-4; v_call: TRBV7-2; cdr3_aa: ASSGTPGVAKNIQY
j_call: TRBJ2-7; v_call: TRBV5-6; cdr3_aa: ASSLVLLAGGNSYEQY
j_call: TRBJ2-1; v_call: TRBV13; cdr3_aa: ASSAPSGSDNEQF
j_call: TRBJ1-2; v_call: TRBV7-9; cdr3_aa: ASSLGGAQTTHGYT
j_call: TRBJ2-1; v_call: TRBV9; cdr3_aa: ASSVVSGGEQF
j_call: TRBJ1-4; v_call: TRBV7-9; cdr3_aa: ASSLARGGEKLF
j_call: TRBJ1-1; v_call: TRBV6-5; cdr3_aa: ASSYGGTLNTEAF
j_call: TRBJ1-6; v_call: TRBV7-9; cdr3_aa: ASSLGQTNSPLH
j_call: TRBJ2-1; v_call: TRBV7-3; cdr3_aa: ASSPQGSGFSYNEQF
j_call: TRBJ2-7; v_call: TRBV28; cdr3_aa: ASSPWPIRDEQY
j_call: TRBJ1-1; v_call: TRBV11-3; cdr3_aa: ASSRGTGIFTEAF
j_call: TRBJ2-7; v_call: TRBV21-1; cdr3_aa: ASSKCREISYEQY
j_call: TRBJ2-2; v_call: TRBV4-2; cdr3_aa: ASSQERGGGLIGELF
j_call: TRBJ2-1; v_call: TRBV7-3; cdr3_aa: ASSLKPLTSSYNEQF